The 28 T cell receptor beta chains in this list originate from one sample, sequenced in a study of blood T cell repertoires in COVID-19. TCRdb's table, derived via immunoSEQ multiplex PCR, lists solely in-frame clones and lacks some. Of roughly 240,000 clones in the sample, around four fifths were seen once. The specimen sequenced was peripheral blood. The receptors were sampled from a woman older than 75 with acute or convalescent COVID-19.

This chain connects TRBV30 to TRBJ1-2; D gene ambiguous. The V gene lost 1 base and the J gene lost 5 bases, with 8 bases spanning the gap. Germline lookup yields CDR1 GTSNPN and CDR2 SVGIG (reference sequence). There are 12 residues in the CDR3. CDR3 in amino acids: CAWSAGEYGYTF. As DNA, the CDR3 is TGTGCCTGGAGTGCAGGCGAATATGGCTACACCTTC. The variable domain in full, with the rest retrieved from reference TRBV30 and TRBJ1-2, is SQTIHQWPATLVQPVGSPLSLECTVEGTSNPNLYWYRQAAGRGLQLLFYSVGIGQISSEVPQNLSASRPQDRQFILSSKKLLLSDSGFYLCAWSAGEYGYTFGSGTRLTVV.

This clone was recorded only once. DNA for the CDR3: TGTGCCAGCAGCCAAAAAGCGAAAGAGACCCAGTACTTC. Translating gives CASSQKAKETQYF. This chain joins TRBV3-1 (or the pseudogene TRBV3-2) and TRBJ2-5, with no clear D. Germline lookup yields CDR1 LGHDT and CDR2 YNNKEL (reference sequence). V was shortened by 2 bases and J by 3 bases, with 7 bases between the two germline ends. The CDR3 is 13 amino acids.

The J gene is TRBJ1-4, the V gene TRBV3-1 (or the pseudogene TRBV3-2), with 7 nucleotides matching TRBD1. This CDR3 is 16 amino acids long. J lost 7 bases, V lost 2 bases, and 10 bases had no gene match. CDR1 is LGHDT, CDR2 YNNKEL, per germline (reference sequence). CDR3 DNA sequence: TGTGCCAGCAGCCAACCCCGTCAACAGGGGTTTGAAAAACTGTTTTTT. This encodes CASSQPRQQGFEKLFF.

The count of this clone is one. The chain uses TRBV6-6 and TRBJ2-7, with 15 bases aligning to TRBD2. The V segment lost 7 bases and the J segment 2 bases; nucleotides outside the gene matches: 3. CDR1 is MNHNY, CDR2 SVGAGI, per germline (reference sequence). The CDR3 has 15 amino acids. CDR3 loop: CASTGLAGGTYEQYF. The CDR3 DNA reads as TGTGCCAGCACGGGACTAGCGGGAGGAACCTACGAGCAGTACTTC.

The chain links TRBV7-2 to TRBJ2-1, with D maybe TRBD2 (5 bases). The germline CDR1 and CDR2 sequences are SGHTA and FQGNSA. This CDR3 spans 14 amino acids. The V and J ends lost 3 bases and 5 bases respectively, with 11 bases between them. The DNA for the CDR3 is TGTGCCAGCAGCTTGGGTTCGCGGGACAATGAGCAGTTCTTC. This translates into CASSLGSRDNEQFF.

The chain recombines TRBV7-2 with TRBJ2-5; tentatively, D is TRBD2 (6 bases). This CDR3 is 14 amino acids long. Germline CDR1 is SGHTA and CDR2 is FQGNSA. The V and J ends lost 5 bases and 3 bases respectively, with 13 bases between them. CDR3 sequence reads: CASSPGRTKETQYF. The CDR3, as DNA: TGTGCCAGCAGCCCGGGACGGACTAAAGAGACCCAGTACTTC. The full variable domain, completed using reference TRBV7-2 and TRBJ2-5, is GAGVSQSPSNKVTEKGKDVELRCDPISGHTALYWYRQSLGQGLEFLIYFQGNSAPDKSGLPSDRFSAERTGGSVSTLTIQRTQQEDSAVYLCASSPGRTKETQYFGPGTRLLVL.

This chain links TRBV7-2 with TRBJ1-3; D is ambiguous. Between the trimmed V and J ends, which lost 5 bases and 0 bases, there was a span of 14 bases. Germline loops: CDR1 SGHTA, CDR2 FQGNSA. The length of the CDR3 is 16 residues. The CDR3 DNA reads TGTGCCAGCAGCGCCCAAGGGAGCCGCTCTGGAAACACCATATATTTT. As protein: CASSAQGSRSGNTIYF.

The chain combines TRBV19 with TRBJ1-6; 11 nucleotides align to TRBD1. This CDR3 has 14 amino acids. Germline assignment: CDR1 LNHDA and CDR2 SQIVND (reference sequence). J was trimmed by 10 bases and V by 5 bases; bases with no gene match: 4. This CDR3 reads CASSSGQGASPLHF. The DNA for the CDR3 is TGTGCCAGTAGTTCCGGACAGGGGGCCTCACCCCTCCACTTT.

The chain carries TRBV6-2 or TRBV6-3 and TRBJ1-5, with TRBD1 matching over 11 bases. Trimming cost V 4 bases and J 6 bases; bases outside gene matches: 8. This CDR3 has 16 amino acids. The V gene's germline CDR1 is MNHEY and CDR2 SVGEGT. The CDR3 DNA reads TGTGCCAGCAGTTCAAACATGGGACAGGGGGGTCAGCCCCAGCATTTT. It codes for CASSSNMGQGGQPQHF.

The chain links TRBV9 to TRBJ2-3; D might be TRBD1 (6 bases). The CDR3 is 14 residues long. Germline lookup yields CDR1 SGDLS and CDR2 YYNGEE. V was cut by 6 bases and J by 0 bases, with 11 bases left in between. The CDR3 protein is CASNQGSSTDTQYF. The CDR3 DNA is TGTGCCAGCAACCAGGGGTCTAGCACAGATACGCAGTATTTT.

CDR3 nucleotide sequence: TGTGCCAGCAGCCAGTCGACAGGGGGCGAAGGTGGCTACACCTTC. Amino acids: CASSQSTGGEGGYTF. V is TRBV4-2 and J is TRBJ1-2, with TRBD1 identical over 10 bases. The CDR3 has 15 amino acids. V lost 3 bases, J lost 7 bases, and 8 bases stayed unmatched. Per the germline V gene, CDR1 is LGHNA and CDR2 is YNFKEQ.

A single count supports this clone. J is TRBJ2-5 and V is TRBV5-1, with 13 bases matching TRBD2. Germline CDR1 and CDR2: SGHRS and YFSETQ. The trim removed 4 bases at V and 3 bases at J, leaving 9 bases unmatched. The length of the CDR3 is 17 residues. DNA of the CDR3: TGCGCCAGCAGCGAGGGACTAGCGGGAACCTGGGAAGAGACCCAGTACTTC. Protein: CASSEGLAGTWEETQYF.

The V and J genes are TRBV6-2 or TRBV6-3 and TRBJ2-3, with D unresolved. V lost 4 bases to trimming and J lost 1 base, with 12 bases between them. Germline V gives CDR1 MNHEY, CDR2 SVGEGT. This CDR3 spans 15 amino acids. CDR3 sequence reads: CASSLITSGTDTQYF. CDR3 bases: TGTGCCAGCAGTTTGATAACTTCCGGCACAGATACGCAGTATTTT.

The J gene is TRBJ2-1, the V gene TRBV6-6, with 8 bases lining up with TRBD2. The CDR3 has 15 residues. Germline V gives CDR1 MNHNY, CDR2 SVGAGI (reference sequence). J gave up 0 bases and V 7 bases, and 5 bases lay outside the gene matches. CDR3 coding DNA: TGTGCCAGCACCGGCGGGGGGAGCTCCTACAATGAGCAGTTCTTC. Translating gives CASTGGGSSYNEQFF.

V is TRBV7-2 and J is TRBJ2-7, with 10 bases lining up with TRBD2. This CDR3 spans 14 amino acids. Per the germline V gene, CDR1 is SGHTA and CDR2 is FQGNSA. V was clipped by 5 bases and J by 6 bases; unmatched bases: 7. The CDR3: CASSPSGGTGEQYF. In DNA, the CDR3 is TGTGCCAGCAGCCCTAGCGGGGGAACGGGCGAGCAGTACTTC.

This chain connects TRBV3-1 (or the pseudogene TRBV3-2) to TRBJ2-3, with D unresolved. Germline V gives CDR1 LGHDT, CDR2 YNNKEL (reference sequence). This CDR3 contains 14 residues. With 4 bases removed from V and 6 bases from J, the gap between germline ends came to 14 bases. CDR3 region: CASSRRGTADTQYF. CDR3 DNA: TGTGCCAGCAGCCGCCGAGGCACGGCGGATACGCAGTATTTT.

J is TRBJ1-1 and V is TRBV10-2; TRBD1 matches 10 bases. Looked up from germline, CDR1 is WSHSY and CDR2 is SAAADI. V was clipped by 8 bases and J by 1 base; unmatched bases: 7. CDR3 size: 15 residues. The CDR3 nucleotides read TGCGCCAGCCAGGGACAGGGGACCCAGAACACTGAAGCTTTCTTT. This gives the protein CASQGQGTQNTEAFF.

The rearrangement joins TRBV28 to TRBJ2-7; 8 bases map to TRBD1. CDR1 and CDR2 (germline): MDHEN, SYDVKM. V dropped 3 bases and J dropped 5; count of bases not matched to a gene: 9. CDR3 length: 15 amino acids. The CDR3 DNA sequence: TGTGCCAGCAGTTTTTATTCAGGGGGCGAGAACGAGCAGTACTTC. Translated: CASSFYSGGENEQYF.

The V and J genes are TRBV5-1 and TRBJ1-6; D is possibly TRBD1 (5 bases). Germline-derived CDR1 and CDR2 are SGHRS and YFSETQ. The V and J ends lost 4 bases and 8 bases respectively, with 16 bases between them. The CDR3 is 15 amino acids. This CDR3 reads CASSRTGEQYSPLHF. For the CDR3, the DNA is TGCGCCAGCAGCCGGACGGGGGAGCAGTATTCACCCCTCCACTTT.

V and J are TRBV5-4 and TRBJ2-2; 14 nucleotides agree with TRBD2. The CDR3 consists of 16 residues. Germline loops: CDR1 SGHNT, CDR2 YYREEE (reference sequence). V was pared by 3 bases and J by 5 bases, with 3 bases of the junction left unmatched. The CDR3 nucleotides are TGTGCCAGCAGCTCGGGGACTAGCGGGAGTACCGGGGAGCTGTTTTTT. Translated: CASSSGTSGSTGELFF.

J is TRBJ1-4 and V is TRBV5-4; D not certain. The V and J ends lost 1 base and 0 bases respectively, with 7 bases between them. The CDR3 runs 15 residues. Germline-derived CDR1 and CDR2 are SGHNT and YYREEE (reference sequence). CDR3 sequence: CASSLRAPTNEKLFF. CDR3 nucleotides: TGTGCCAGCAGCTTGAGAGCCCCAACTAATGAAAAACTGTTTTTT.

This chain joins TRBV5-1 and TRBJ1-1, with D hard to call. CDR1 is SGHRS, CDR2 YFSETQ, per germline. The CDR3 is made up of 17 amino acids. Trimming stripped 4 bases from V and 7 bases from J, with 26 bases between. CDR3 in amino acids: CASSPSWGGSLLGEAFF. CDR3 in DNA: TGCGCCAGCAGCCCCTCTTGGGGAGGCTCTTTACTAGGTGAAGCTTTCTTT.

This rearrangement joins TRBV7-2 to TRBJ1-4; the match to TRBD1 covers 7 bases. The CDR3 has 15 amino acids. Per the germline V gene, CDR1 is SGHTA and CDR2 is FQGNSA. With V trimmed by 5 bases and J by 5 bases, 8 bases remained unmatched. The CDR3 loop reads CASSTGQAPNEKLFF. The CDR3 nucleotides are TGTGCCAGCAGCACAGGACAGGCTCCGAATGAAAAACTGTTTTTT.

This rearrangement joins TRBV5-1 to TRBJ1-6; no clear D. Between the trimmed V and J ends, which lost 0 bases and 4 bases, there was a span of 14 bases. The CDR3 spans 17 residues. In germline, CDR1 is SGHRS, CDR2 YFSETQ. CDR3 region: CASSLDTSSGYNSPLHF. The CDR3 DNA is TGCGCCAGCAGCTTGGACACTTCCTCCGGGTATAATTCACCCCTCCACTTT.

The chain links TRBV5-1 to TRBJ1-1; possibly TRBD1 for D (5 bases). From germline, CDR1 is SGHRS and CDR2 YFSETQ. The CDR3 spans 14 residues. V was pared by 2 bases and J by 7 bases, with 15 bases between. CDR3 DNA sequence: TGCGCCAGCAGCTTTAGTCTCCCGGGGGATGAAGCTTTCTTT. Amino acid sequence: CASSFSLPGDEAFF.

The chain links TRBV5-6 to TRBJ2-6, with D possibly being TRBD2 (5 bases). The CDR3 length is 17 residues. Germline V gene sequence: CDR1 SGHDT, CDR2 YYEEEE. The V end lost 2 bases, the J end lost 2 bases, and 14 bases lay between the germline ends. The CDR3 is CASSLRLRLAGANVLTF. The CDR3 DNA follows: TGTGCCAGCAGCTTAAGACTAAGGCTGGCTGGGGCCAACGTCCTGACTTTC.

CDR3 residues: CASSRGTHSGNTIYF. CDR3 nucleotide sequence: TGCGCCAGCAGCCGAGGGACACACTCTGGAAACACCATATATTTT. This chain joins TRBV4-3 and TRBJ1-3; possible D gene TRBD1, 6 bases. The V gene's germline CDR1 is LGHNA and CDR2 YSLEER. This CDR3 spans 15 amino acids. V lost 4 bases and J lost 0, with 10 bases in between.

This clone has more than one count but fewer than ten. CDR3 residues: CASSTDTTTPGNTIYF. For the CDR3, the DNA is TGTGCCAGTAGTACTGACACCACAACCCCTGGAAACACCATATATTTT. This sequence joins TRBV19 and TRBJ1-3, with D unclear. V was clipped by 4 bases and J by 2 bases, with 15 bases between them. This CDR3 spans 16 amino acids. Germline V gives CDR1 LNHDA, CDR2 SQIVND (reference sequence).